The 18 T cell receptor beta chains given below trace back to one sample, sequenced in a study of Ad26.COV2.S vaccination and SARS-CoV-2 variants. Indicated treatment: roughly 20 received Ad26.COV2.S at low or high dose, single or two shots; roughly five received placebo; per-sample allocation not given. Sampling was done on day 63 after the first vaccine or placebo injection. Measured with immunoSEQ multiplex PCR; TCRdb has only the in-frame clones, and not every one. Of some 290,000 clones listed, around 83% are singletons. The sample here was peripheral blood, taken in a trial of Ad26.COV2.S vaccine versus placebo. The source is a person between 18 and 65 years old who received the Ad26.COV2.S COVID-19 vaccine or a placebo.

The J gene is TRBJ1-2, the V gene TRBV14; 9 positions agree with TRBD1. Trimming removed 0 bases from V and 6 bases from J; junction bases left unmatched: 8. The CDR3 runs to 16 residues. Per germline, CDR1 SGHDN and CDR2 FVKESK. Here the CDR3 reads CASSQEYGTGYDGYTF. The CDR3 nucleotides read TGTGCCAGCAGCCAAGAATACGGGACAGGGTATGATGGCTACACCTTC.

The chain uses TRBV12-3 or TRBV12-4 and TRBJ2-1, with D perhaps matching TRBD2 (5 bases). With 10 bases removed from V and 7 bases from J, the gap between germline ends came to 14 bases. The CDR3 contains 12 residues. The CDR3, as DNA: TGTGCCACTACGGGATTCCAAAATGAGCAGTTCTTC. As protein: CATTGFQNEQFF.

This clone was counted a few times. The chain joins TRBV5-8 to TRBJ1-2, with 8 bases aligning to TRBD1. V lost 3 bases, J lost 2 bases, and 9 bases stayed unmatched. Germline assignment: CDR1 SGHTS and CDR2 YDEGEE. The CDR3 is 16 residues long. The DNA for the CDR3 is TGTGCCAGCAGCTCGTCCGGGACAGGAAGAAACTATGGCTACACCTTC. The encoded protein is CASSSSGTGRNYGYTF.

The V gene is TRBV30, the J gene TRBJ1-1; tentatively, D is TRBD1 (6 bases). The CDR3 loop spans 15 amino acids. V gave up 0 bases and J gave up 9 bases, with 20 bases separating them. CDR1 is GTSNPN and CDR2 is SVGIG in the germline V gene (reference sequence). CDR3 sequence: CAWSVLGEGGAKAFF. The CDR3 DNA sequence: TGTGCCTGGAGTGTACTAGGGGAGGGGGGCGCGAAAGCTTTCTTT.

Worth noting for this clone: Other DNA sequences in the sample encode the same CDR3. CDR3 coding DNA: TGCGCCAGCAGCTCCACAGGGGACACTGAAGCTTTCTTT. It codes for CASSSTGDTEAFF. The genes are TRBV5-1 and TRBJ1-1, with 7 bases identical to TRBD1. Unmatched junction bases numbered 2, after V lost 3 bases and J lost 3 bases. CDR1 is SGHRS and CDR2 is YFSETQ in the germline V gene. The CDR3 is 13 amino acids. Drawing the rest from reference TRBV5-1 and TRBJ1-1, the complete variable domain is KAGVTQTPRYLIKTRGQQVTLSCSPISGHRSVSWYQQTPGQGLQFLFEYFSETQRNKGNFPGRFSGRQFSNSRSEMNVSTLELGDSALYLCASSSTGDTEAFFGQGTRLTVV.

This clone was recorded once. This chain joins TRBV20-1 and TRBJ2-2; D is perhaps TRBD1 (5 bases). V gave up 3 bases and J gave up 4 bases, with 12 bases separating them. CDR3 length: 14 residues. CDR1 DFQATT and CDR2 SNEGSKA come from the germline V gene (reference sequence). CDR3 amino acids: CSASSRGRTGELFF. The CDR3 bases are TGCAGTGCTAGTTCAAGGGGCCGCACCGGGGAGCTGTTTTTT.

The chain employs TRBV4-3 and TRBJ2-3; maybe TRBD1 (7 bases). Trimming removed 0 bases at V and 3 bases at J, with 16 bases between. The CDR3 contains 17 residues. CDR1 LGHNA and CDR2 YSLEER come from the germline V gene. CDR3: CASSQEYGQGGTDTQYF. The DNA for the CDR3 is TGCGCCAGCAGCCAAGAATATGGGCAGGGGGGAACAGATACGCAGTATTTT.

This clone was counted at least ten times. This chain links TRBV6-5 with TRBJ1-1; 9 nucleotides align to TRBD1. In germline, CDR1 is MNHEY, CDR2 SVGAGI. This CDR3 comprises 16 residues. V lost 4 bases to trimming and J lost 4 bases; unmatched junction nucleotides: 10. For the CDR3, the DNA is TGTGCCAGCAGTTCCGAACAGGGGGCCCCCTCCACTGAAGCTTTCTTT. Encoded protein: CASSSEQGAPSTEAFF.

The chain couples TRBV5-1 to TRBJ1-2; 9 positions agree with TRBD1. This CDR3 is 16 amino acids long. V lost 5 bases, J lost 4 bases, and 12 bases stayed unmatched. The germline gives CDR1 SGHRS, CDR2 YFSETQ. Here the CDR3 DNA reads TGCGCCAGCAGTGATCACTCGGACAGGGGAACCTATGGCTACACCTTC. Translation: CASSDHSDRGTYGYTF.

The CDR3 region is CASSYAGNTEAFF. In DNA form, the CDR3 reads TGTGCCAGCAGTTATGCGGGGAACACTGAAGCTTTCTTT. The rearrangement joins TRBV6-5 to TRBJ1-1; D ambiguous. V was shortened by 3 bases and J by 1 base, with 6 bases between the two germline ends. This CDR3 region has 13 residues. Germline V gene sequence: CDR1 MNHEY, CDR2 SVGAGI.

This sequence joins TRBV19 and TRBJ1-1; D ambiguous. The CDR3 extends over 12 amino acids. V was clipped by 3 bases and J by 3 bases, with 5 bases between them. The germline V gene has CDR1 LNHDA and CDR2 SQIVND (reference sequence). The CDR3 is CASSILDTEAFF. The CDR3 DNA reads TGTGCCAGTAGTATCCTTGACACTGAAGCTTTCTTT.

This clone was seen only once. The J gene is TRBJ2-5, the V gene TRBV7-3; weak D call: TRBD2 (5 bases). V was cut by 5 bases and J by 3 bases, with 10 bases left in between. Germline V CDR1 and CDR2: SGHTA, FQGTGA. The CDR3 has 13 residues. The DNA of the CDR3 is TGTGCCAGCAGCCCACTAGGAAAAGAGACCCAGTACTTC. Translating it yields CASSPLGKETQYF.

The chain employs TRBV9 and TRBJ1-3; D remains ambiguous. This CDR3 comprises 14 residues. The V gene lost 4 bases and the J gene lost 3 bases, with 11 bases spanning the gap. Germline V gene lookup returns CDR1 SGDLS and CDR2 YYNGEE. The chain's CDR3 is CASSSRIGGNTIYF. CDR3 DNA: TGTGCCAGCAGCTCTCGGATAGGTGGAAACACCATATATTTT.

The gene calls are TRBV19 and TRBJ2-2; D is ambiguous. Germline V gene sequence: CDR1 LNHDA, CDR2 SQIVND (reference sequence). CDR3 size: 15 residues. V gave up 1 base and J gave up 5 bases, with 11 bases separating them. CDR3 DNA sequence: TGTGCCAGTAGTATAGTTTCACTACGAACCGGGGAGCTGTTTTTT. Its protein is CASSIVSLRTGELFF. Supplemented by reference TRBV19 and TRBJ2-2, the full variable domain reads DGGITQSPKYLFRKEGQNVTLSCEQNLNHDAMYWYRQDPGQGLRLIYYSQIVNDFQKGDIAEGYSVSREKKESFPLTVTSAQKNPTAFYLCASSIVSLRTGELFFGEGSRLTVL.

The chain links TRBV18 to TRBJ1-2, with 8 bases lining up with TRBD1. CDR1 is KGHSH, CDR2 LQKENI, per germline. After removal of 3 bases from V and 7 bases from J, the junction contained 10 bases not matched to a gene. The CDR3 is made up of 15 amino acids. The CDR3 DNA is TGTGCCAGCTCACCGGTGGCAGGGGGCACTACTGGCTACACCTTC. Translated: CASSPVAGGTTGYTF.

This clone appeared a single time. The chain combines TRBV5-8 with TRBJ1-4; D is uncertain. The CDR3 spans 11 residues. Germline V gene data show CDR1 as SGHTS and CDR2 as YDEGEE. The V and J ends lost 2 bases and 7 bases respectively, with 3 bases between them. In DNA form, the CDR3 reads TGTGCCAGCAGCTTCCTTGAAAAACTGTTTTTT. Translation gives CASSFLEKLFF. Supplemented by reference TRBV5-8 and TRBJ1-4, the full variable domain reads EAGVTQSPTHLIKTRGQQATLRCSPISGHTSVYWYQQALGLGLQFLLWYDEGEERNRGNFPPRFSGRQFPNYSSELNVNALELEDSALYLCASSFLEKLFFGSGTQLSVL.

The V gene is TRBV6-4, the J gene TRBJ2-2, with 11 bases matching TRBD2. The V and J ends lost 2 bases and 4 bases, in that order; junction bases with no gene match: 0. Per germline, CDR1 MRHNA and CDR2 SNTAGT. This CDR3 is 15 amino acids long. The DNA for the CDR3 is TGTGCCAGCAGTGACGGGACTAGCGGCACCGGGGAGCTGTTTTTT. Residues: CASSDGTSGTGELFF.

The CDR3, as DNA: TGTGCCAGCTCACTACAGGGGGTGAACACTGAAGCTTTCTTT. It codes for CASSLQGVNTEAFF. This chain uses TRBV18 with TRBJ1-1; 8 bases align to TRBD1. V lost 4 bases and J lost 0; bases outside the gene matches: 1. Germline V lookup: CDR1 KGHSH, CDR2 LQKENI. CDR3 length: 14 residues.